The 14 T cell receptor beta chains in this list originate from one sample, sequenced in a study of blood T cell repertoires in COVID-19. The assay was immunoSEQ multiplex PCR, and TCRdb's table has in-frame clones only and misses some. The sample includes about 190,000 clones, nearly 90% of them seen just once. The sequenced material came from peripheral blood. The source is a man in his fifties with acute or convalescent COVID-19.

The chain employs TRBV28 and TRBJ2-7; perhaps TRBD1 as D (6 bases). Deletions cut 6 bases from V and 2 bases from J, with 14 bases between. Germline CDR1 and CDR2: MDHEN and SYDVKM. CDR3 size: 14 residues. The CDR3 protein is CASRGTGTTYEQYV. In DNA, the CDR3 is TGTGCCAGCAGAGGAACCGGGACAACCTACGAGCAGTACGTC.

CDR3 sequence: CASSRNRDRDSEQYF. In nucleotides, the CDR3 is TGTGCCAGCAGCCGCAACCGGGACAGGGATTCCGAGCAGTACTTC. The V call is TRBV7-7, the J call TRBJ2-7, with 9 nucleotides matching TRBD1. The CDR3 totals 15 residues. V lost 5 bases, J lost 6 bases, and 11 bases stayed unmatched. The germline V gene encodes CDR1 SSHAT and CDR2 FNYEAQ (reference sequence).

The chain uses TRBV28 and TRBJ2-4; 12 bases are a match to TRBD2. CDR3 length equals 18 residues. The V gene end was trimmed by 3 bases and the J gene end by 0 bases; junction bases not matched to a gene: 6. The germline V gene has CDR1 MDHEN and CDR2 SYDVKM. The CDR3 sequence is CASSFWLAGGTAKNIQYF. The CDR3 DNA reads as TGTGCCAGCAGTTTTTGGCTAGCGGGGGGGACAGCCAAAAACATTCAGTACTTC. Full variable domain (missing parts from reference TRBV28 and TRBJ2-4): DVKVTQSSRYLVKRTGEKVFLECVQDMDHENMFWYRQDPGLGLRLIYFSYDVKMKEKGDIPEGYSVSREKKERFSLILESASTNQTSMYLCASSFWLAGGTAKNIQYFGAGTRLSVL.

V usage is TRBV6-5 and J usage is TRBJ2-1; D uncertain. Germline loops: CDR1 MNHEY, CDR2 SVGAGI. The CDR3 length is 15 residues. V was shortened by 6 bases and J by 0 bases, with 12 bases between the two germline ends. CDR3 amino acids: CASRFTQSSYNEQFF. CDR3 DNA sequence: TGTGCCAGCAGATTTACACAGAGCTCCTACAATGAGCAGTTCTTC.

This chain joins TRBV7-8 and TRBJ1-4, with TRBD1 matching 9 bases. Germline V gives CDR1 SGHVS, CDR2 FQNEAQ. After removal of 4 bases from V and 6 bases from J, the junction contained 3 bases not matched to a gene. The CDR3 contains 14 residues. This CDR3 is CASSSGQGHEKLFF. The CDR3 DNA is TGTGCCAGCAGCTCGGGACAGGGTCATGAAAAACTGTTTTTT.

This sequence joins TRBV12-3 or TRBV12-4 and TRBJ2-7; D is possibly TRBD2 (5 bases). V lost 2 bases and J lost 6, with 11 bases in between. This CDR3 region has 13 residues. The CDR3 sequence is CASSLFAGGEQYV. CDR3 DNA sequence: TGTGCCAGCAGTTTATTTGCAGGAGGCGAGCAGTACGTC.

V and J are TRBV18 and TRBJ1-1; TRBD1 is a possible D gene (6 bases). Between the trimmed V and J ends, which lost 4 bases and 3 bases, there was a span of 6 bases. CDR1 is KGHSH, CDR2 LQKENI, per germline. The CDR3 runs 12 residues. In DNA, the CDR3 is TGTGCCAGCTCACAGGGGGACACTGAAGCTTTCTTT. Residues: CASSQGDTEAFF.

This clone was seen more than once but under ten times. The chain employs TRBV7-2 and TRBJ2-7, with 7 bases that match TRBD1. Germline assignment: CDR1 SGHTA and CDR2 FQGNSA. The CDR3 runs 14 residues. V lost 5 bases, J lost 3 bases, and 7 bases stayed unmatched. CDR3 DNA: TGTGCCAGCAGCCCCCAACAGGGGAACTACGAGCAGTACGTC. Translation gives CASSPQQGNYEQYV.

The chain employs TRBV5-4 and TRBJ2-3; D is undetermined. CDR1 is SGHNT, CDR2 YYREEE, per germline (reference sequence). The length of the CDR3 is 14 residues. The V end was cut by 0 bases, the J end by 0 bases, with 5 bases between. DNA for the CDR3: TGTGCCAGCAGCTTGGGTGGCAGCACAGATACGCAGTATTTT. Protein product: CASSLGGSTDTQYF.

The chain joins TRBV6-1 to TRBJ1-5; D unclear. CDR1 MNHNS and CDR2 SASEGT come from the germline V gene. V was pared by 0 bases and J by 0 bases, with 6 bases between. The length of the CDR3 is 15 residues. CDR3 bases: TGTGCCAGCAGTGAAGCACAGTATAGCAATCAGCCCCAGCATTTT. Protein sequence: CASSEAQYSNQPQHF.

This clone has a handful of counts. This CDR3 reads CASSTRQGSGTGELFF. CDR3 nucleotides: TGTGCCAGCAGCACTAGACAGGGGTCGGGCACCGGGGAGCTGTTTTTT. This chain uses TRBV5-5 with TRBJ2-2; 8 bases fit TRBD1. The germline V gene has CDR1 SGHKS and CDR2 YYEKEE (reference sequence). The CDR3 is 16 residues long. J gave up 4 bases and V 4 bases, and 9 bases lay outside the gene matches.

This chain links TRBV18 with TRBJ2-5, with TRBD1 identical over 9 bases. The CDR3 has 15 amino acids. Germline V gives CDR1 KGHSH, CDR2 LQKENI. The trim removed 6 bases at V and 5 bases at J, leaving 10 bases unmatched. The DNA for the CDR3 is TGTGCCAGCTCGTCCGGGACAGGGATGTTTGAGACCCAGTACTTC. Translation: CASSSGTGMFETQYF.

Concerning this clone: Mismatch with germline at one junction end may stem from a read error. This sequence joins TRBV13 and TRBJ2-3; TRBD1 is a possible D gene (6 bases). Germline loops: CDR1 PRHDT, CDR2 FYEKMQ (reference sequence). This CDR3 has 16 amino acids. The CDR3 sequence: CASSLARDTYTNTQYF. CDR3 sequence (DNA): TGTGCCAGCAGCTTAGCTAGGGACACCTACACAAATACGCAGTATTTT.

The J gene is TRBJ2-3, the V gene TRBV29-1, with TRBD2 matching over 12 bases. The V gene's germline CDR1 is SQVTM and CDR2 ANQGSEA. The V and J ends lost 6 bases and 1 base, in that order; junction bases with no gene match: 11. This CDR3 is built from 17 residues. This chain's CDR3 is CSVGHPSGRAGTDTQYF. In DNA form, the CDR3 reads TGCAGCGTCGGACACCCTAGCGGGAGGGCGGGCACAGATACGCAGTATTTT.